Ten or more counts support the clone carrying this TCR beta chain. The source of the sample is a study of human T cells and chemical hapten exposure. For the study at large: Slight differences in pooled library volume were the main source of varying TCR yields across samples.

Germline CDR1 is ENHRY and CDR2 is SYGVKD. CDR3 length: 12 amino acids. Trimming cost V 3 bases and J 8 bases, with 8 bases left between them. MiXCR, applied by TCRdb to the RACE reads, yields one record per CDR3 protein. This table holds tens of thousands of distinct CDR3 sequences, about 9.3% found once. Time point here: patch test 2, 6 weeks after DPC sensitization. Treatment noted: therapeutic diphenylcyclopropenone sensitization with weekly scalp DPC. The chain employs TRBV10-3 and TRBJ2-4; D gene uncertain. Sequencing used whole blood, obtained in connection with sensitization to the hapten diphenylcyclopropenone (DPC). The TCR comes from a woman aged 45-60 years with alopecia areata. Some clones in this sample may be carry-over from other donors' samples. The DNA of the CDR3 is TGTGCCATCAGTGAAGTCCAAGACATTCAGTACTTC. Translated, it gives CAISEVQDIQYF.